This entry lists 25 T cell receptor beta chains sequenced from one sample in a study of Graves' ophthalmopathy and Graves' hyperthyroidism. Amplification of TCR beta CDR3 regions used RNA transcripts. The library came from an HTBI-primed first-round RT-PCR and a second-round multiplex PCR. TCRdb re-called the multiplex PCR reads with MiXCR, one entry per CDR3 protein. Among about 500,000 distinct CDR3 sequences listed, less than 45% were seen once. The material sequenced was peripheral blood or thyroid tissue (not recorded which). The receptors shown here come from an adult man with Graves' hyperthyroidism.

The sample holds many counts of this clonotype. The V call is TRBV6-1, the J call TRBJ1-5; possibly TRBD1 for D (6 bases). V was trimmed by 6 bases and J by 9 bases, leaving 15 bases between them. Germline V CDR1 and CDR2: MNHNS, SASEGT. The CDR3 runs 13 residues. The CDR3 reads CASSGQPVGPQHF. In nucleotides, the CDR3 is TGTGCCAGCAGCGGACAGCCCGTAGGGCCCCAGCATTTT.

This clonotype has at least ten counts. As DNA, the CDR3 is TGCAGTGCTAAAGACAGGGTCGGGAGCTATGGCTACACCTTC. The encoded protein is CSAKDRVGSYGYTF. The genes are TRBV20-1 and TRBJ1-2, with 7 bases that match TRBD1. There are 14 residues in the CDR3. Germline CDR1 reads DFQATT; CDR2 reads SNEGSKA (reference sequence). Germline trimming cut 4 bases from V and 4 bases from J; bases unmatched to any gene: 9.

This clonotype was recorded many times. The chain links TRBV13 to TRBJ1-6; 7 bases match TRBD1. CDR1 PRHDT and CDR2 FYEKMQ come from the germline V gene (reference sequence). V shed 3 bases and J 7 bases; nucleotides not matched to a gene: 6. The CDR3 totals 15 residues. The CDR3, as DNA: TGTGCCAGCAGCTTCGACAGGGTGGGCAATTCACCCCTCCACTTT. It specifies CASSFDRVGNSPLHF.

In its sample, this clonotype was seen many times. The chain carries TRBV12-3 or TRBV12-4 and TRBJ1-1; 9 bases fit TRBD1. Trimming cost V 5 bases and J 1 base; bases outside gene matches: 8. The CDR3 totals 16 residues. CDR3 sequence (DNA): TGTGCCAGCAGTCCACCGTCGGGACAGGGGAACACTGAAGCTTTCTTT. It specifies CASSPPSGQGNTEAFF.

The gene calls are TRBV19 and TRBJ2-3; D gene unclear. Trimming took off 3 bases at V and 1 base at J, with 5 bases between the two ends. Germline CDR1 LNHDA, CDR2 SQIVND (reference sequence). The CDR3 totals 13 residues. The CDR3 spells CASSIQGTDTQYF. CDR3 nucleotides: TGTGCCAGTAGTATTCAGGGCACAGATACGCAGTATTTT.

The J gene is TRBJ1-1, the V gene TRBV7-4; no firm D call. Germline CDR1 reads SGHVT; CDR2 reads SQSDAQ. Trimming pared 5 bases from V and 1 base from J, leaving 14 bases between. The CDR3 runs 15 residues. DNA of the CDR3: TGTGCCAGCAGCCACTGGCCCGGCCCGAACACTGAAGCTTTCTTT. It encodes CASSHWPGPNTEAFF.

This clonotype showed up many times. In nucleotides, the CDR3 is TGTGCCAGCAGTGAACCGGGACAGGGCAATCAGCCCCAGCATTTT. This encodes CASSEPGQGNQPQHF. V is TRBV25-1 and J is TRBJ1-5; 8 nucleotides match TRBD1. The V gene's germline CDR1 is MGHDK and CDR2 SYGVNS. Trimming at V came to 2 bases and at J to 2 bases, leaving 2 bases not matched to a gene. The CDR3 is 15 residues long.

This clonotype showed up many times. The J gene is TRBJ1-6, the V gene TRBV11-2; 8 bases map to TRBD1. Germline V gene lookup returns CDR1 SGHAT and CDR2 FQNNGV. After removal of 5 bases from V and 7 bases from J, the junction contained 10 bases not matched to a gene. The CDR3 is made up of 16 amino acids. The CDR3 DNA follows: TGTGCCAGCAGCCCACTCCGGGACAGGAGGAATTCACCCCTCCACTTT. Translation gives CASSPLRDRRNSPLHF. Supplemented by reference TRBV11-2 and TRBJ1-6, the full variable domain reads EAGVAQSPRYKIIEKRQSVAFWCNPISGHATLYWYQQILGQGPKLLIQFQNNGVVDDSQLPKDRFSAERLKGVDSTLKIQPAKLEDSAVYLCASSPLRDRRNSPLHFGNGTRLTVT.

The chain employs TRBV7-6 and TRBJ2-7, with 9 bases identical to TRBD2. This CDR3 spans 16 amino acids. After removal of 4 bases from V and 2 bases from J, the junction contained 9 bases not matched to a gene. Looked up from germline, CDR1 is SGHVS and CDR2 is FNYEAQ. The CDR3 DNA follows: TGTGCCAGCAGCTCCCACCCCCTAGCGGGACCCTACGAGCAGTACTTC. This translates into CASSSHPLAGPYEQYF. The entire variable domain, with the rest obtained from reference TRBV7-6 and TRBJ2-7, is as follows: GAGVSQSPRYKVTKRGQDVALRCDPISGHVSLYWYRQALGQGPEFLTYFNYEAQQDKSGLPNDRFSAERPEGSISTLTIQRTEQRDSAMYRCASSSHPLAGPYEQYFGPGTRLTVT.

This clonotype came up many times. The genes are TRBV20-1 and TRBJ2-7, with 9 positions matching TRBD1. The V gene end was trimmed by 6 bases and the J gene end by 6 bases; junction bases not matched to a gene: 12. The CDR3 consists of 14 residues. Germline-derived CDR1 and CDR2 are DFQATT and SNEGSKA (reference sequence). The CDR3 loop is CSAGRDRVFSEQYF. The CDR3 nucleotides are TGCAGTGCCGGCCGGGACAGGGTTTTTTCCGAGCAGTACTTC.

CDR3 in amino acids: CASSLTGRGPHEQYF. The CDR3 DNA sequence: TGTGCCAGCAGCTTAACCGGGAGAGGCCCCCACGAGCAGTACTTC. This chain links TRBV7-2 with TRBJ2-7, with D perhaps TRBD2 (6 bases). Looked up from germline, CDR1 is SGHTA and CDR2 is FQGNSA. Trimming took 2 bases from V and 5 from J, leaving 16 bases between them. The CDR3 has 15 amino acids.

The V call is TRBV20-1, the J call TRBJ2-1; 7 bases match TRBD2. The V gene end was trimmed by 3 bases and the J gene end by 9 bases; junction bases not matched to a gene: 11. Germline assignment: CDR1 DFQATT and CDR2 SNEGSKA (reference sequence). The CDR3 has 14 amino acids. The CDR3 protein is CSASGGLVSPEQFF. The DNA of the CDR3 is TGCAGTGCTAGTGGTGGACTAGTGAGCCCTGAGCAGTTCTTC.

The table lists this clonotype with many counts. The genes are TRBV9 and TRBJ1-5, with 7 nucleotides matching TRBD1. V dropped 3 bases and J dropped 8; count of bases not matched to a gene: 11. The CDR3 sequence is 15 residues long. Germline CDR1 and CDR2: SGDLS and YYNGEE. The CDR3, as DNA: TGTGCCAGCAGCGAGGGACGACAGGGAATGGAGCCCCAGCATTTT. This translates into CASSEGRQGMEPQHF.

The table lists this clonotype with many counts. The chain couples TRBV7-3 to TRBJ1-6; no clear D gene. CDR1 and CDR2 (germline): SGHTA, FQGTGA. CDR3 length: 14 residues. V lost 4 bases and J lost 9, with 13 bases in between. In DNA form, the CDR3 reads TGTGCCAGCAGCTCGACGGATTTTCGTTCACCCCTCCACTTT. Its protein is CASSSTDFRSPLHF. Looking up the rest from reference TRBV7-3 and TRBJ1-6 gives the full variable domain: GAGVSQTPSNKVTEKGKYVELRCDPISGHTALYWYRQSLGQGPEFLIYFQGTGAADDSGLPNDRFFAVRPEGSVSTLKIQRTERGDSAVYLCASSSTDFRSPLHFGNGTRLTVT.

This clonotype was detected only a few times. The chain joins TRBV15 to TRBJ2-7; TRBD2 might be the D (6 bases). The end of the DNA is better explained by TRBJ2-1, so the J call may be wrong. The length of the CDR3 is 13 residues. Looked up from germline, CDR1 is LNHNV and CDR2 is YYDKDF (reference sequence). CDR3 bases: TGTGCCACCAGCCCCTCACCCCGGGGGGAGCAGTTCTTC. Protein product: CATSPSPRGEQFF.

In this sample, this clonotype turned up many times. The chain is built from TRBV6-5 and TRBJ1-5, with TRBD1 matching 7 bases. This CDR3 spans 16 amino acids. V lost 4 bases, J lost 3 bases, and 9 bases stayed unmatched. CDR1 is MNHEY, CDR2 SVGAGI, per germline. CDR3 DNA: TGTGCCAGCAGTTCCACACAACAGGGGATCAATCAGCCCCAGCATTTT. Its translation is CASSSTQQGINQPQHF.

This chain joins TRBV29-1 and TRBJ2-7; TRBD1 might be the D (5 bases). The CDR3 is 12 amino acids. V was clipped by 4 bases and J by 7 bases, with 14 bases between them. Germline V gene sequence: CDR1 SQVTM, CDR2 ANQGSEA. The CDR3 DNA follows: TGCAGCGTTGCCCCAGGGCCGTGGGAGCAGTACTTC. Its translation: CSVAPGPWEQYF.

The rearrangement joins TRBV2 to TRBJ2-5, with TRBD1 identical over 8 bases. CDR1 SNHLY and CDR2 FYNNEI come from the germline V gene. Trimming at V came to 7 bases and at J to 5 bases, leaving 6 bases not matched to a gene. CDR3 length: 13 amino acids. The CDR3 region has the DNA TGTGCCAGCAAGCCAGGGGGCTTGGAGACCCAGTACTTC. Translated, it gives CASKPGGLETQYF.

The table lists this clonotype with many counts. The CDR3 spells CASSPGHLYGYTF. The DNA for the CDR3 is TGTGCCAGCAGTCCGGGACACCTCTATGGCTACACCTTC. The chain uses TRBV6-5 and TRBJ1-2; D may be TRBD1 (6 bases). The length of the CDR3 is 13 residues. Germline-derived CDR1 and CDR2 are MNHEY and SVGAGI. V lost 5 bases and J lost 4, with 11 bases in between.

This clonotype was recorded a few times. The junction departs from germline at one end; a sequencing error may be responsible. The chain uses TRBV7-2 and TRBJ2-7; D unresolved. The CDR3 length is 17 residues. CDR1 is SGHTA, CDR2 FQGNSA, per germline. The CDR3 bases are TGCGCCAGCAGCCAAACGCGCGCCGGCGTCCGGTACTACGAGCAGTACTTC. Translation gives CASSQTRAGVRYYEQYF.

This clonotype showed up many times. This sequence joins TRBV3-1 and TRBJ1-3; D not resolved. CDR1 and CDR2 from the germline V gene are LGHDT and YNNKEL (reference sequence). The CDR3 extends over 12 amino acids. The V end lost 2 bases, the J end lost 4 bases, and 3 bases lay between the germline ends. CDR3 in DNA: TGTGCCAGCAGCCAATCGGGAAACACCATATATTTT. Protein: CASSQSGNTIYF.

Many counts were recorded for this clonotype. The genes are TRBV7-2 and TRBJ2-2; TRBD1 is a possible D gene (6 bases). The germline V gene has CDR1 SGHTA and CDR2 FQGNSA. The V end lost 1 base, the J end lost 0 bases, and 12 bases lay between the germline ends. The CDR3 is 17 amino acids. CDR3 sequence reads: CASSLGTGTTNTGELFF. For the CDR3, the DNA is TGTGCCAGCAGCTTAGGGACCGGGACAACGAACACCGGGGAGCTGTTTTTT.

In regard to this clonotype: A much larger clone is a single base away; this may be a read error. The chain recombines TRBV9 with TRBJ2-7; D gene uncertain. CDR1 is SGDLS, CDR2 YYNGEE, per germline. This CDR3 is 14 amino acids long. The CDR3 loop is CASSPPDLSYERYF. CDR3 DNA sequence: TGTGCCAGCAGCCCCCCCGACCTCTCCTACGAGCGGTACTTC.

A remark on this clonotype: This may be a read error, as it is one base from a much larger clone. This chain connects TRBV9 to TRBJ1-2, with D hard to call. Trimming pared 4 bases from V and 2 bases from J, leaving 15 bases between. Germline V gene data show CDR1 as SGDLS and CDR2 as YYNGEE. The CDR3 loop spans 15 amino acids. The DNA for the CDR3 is TGTGCCAGCAGCTGGGTAGAAAGAGTAAACTATGGCTACACCTTC. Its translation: CASSWVERVNYGYTF.

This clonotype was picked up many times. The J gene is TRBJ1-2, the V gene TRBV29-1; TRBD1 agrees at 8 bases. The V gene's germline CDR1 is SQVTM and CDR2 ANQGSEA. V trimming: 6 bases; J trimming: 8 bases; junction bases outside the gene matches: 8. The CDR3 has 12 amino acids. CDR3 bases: TGCAGCGTGCTCGGACAGGGTGGCGGCTACACCTTC. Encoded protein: CSVLGQGGGYTF.